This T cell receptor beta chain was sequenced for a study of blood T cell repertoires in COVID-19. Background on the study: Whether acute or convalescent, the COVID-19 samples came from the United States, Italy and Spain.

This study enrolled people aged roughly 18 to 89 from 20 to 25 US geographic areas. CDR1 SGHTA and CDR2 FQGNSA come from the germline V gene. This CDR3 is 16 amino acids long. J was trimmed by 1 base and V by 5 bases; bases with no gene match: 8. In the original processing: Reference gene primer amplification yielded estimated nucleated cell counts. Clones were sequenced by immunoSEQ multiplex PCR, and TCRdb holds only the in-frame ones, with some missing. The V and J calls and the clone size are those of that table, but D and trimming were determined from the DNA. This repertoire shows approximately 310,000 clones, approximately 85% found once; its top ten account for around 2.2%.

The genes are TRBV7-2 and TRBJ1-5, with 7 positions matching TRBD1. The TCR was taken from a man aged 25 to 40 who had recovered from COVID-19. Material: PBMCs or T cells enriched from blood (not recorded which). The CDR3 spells CASSLWDSPSNQPQHF. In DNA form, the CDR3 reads TGTGCCAGCAGCCTATGGGACAGTCCAAGCAATCAGCCCCAGCATTTT.